One and the same sample provided the 23 T cell receptor beta chains below, sequenced in a study of blood T cell repertoires in COVID-19. This table comes from immunoSEQ multiplex PCR, and its TCRdb copy is limited to in-frame clones, with some not included. The table includes 150,000 to 200,000 clones, about 89% detected once. The sample comprised peripheral blood. Every receptor here comes from a man in his 70s with acute or convalescent COVID-19.

The V call is TRBV6-5, the J call TRBJ1-4; 7 bases agree with TRBD1. This CDR3 is 14 amino acids long. The ends lost 6 bases at V and 4 bases at J; junction bases unmatched: 5. Germline CDR1 MNHEY, CDR2 SVGAGI. The CDR3 DNA is TGTGCCAGCAGAAAACAGGGGCTTAATGAAAAACTGTTTTTT. Encoded protein: CASRKQGLNEKLFF.

The rearrangement joins TRBV7-9 to TRBJ2-3; D is ambiguous. The CDR3 has 14 amino acids. With 0 bases removed from V and 2 bases from J, the gap between germline ends came to 6 bases. Germline V gene data show CDR1 as SEHNR and CDR2 as FQNEAQ (reference sequence). The CDR3 sequence: CASSLASLTDTQYF. The CDR3 DNA follows: TGTGCCAGCAGCTTAGCAAGCCTCACAGATACGCAGTATTTT.

This clone was found once. The rearrangement links TRBV28 to TRBJ2-1, with TRBD2 identical over 9 bases. Trimming at V came to 8 bases and at J to 2 bases, leaving 7 bases not matched to a gene. CDR3 size: 15 residues. The V gene's germline CDR1 is MDHEN and CDR2 SYDVKM. The CDR3 DNA follows: TGTGCCAGCTCAATCGGCGGGGGGGCCTACAATGAGCAGTTCTTC. Protein: CASSIGGGAYNEQFF.

The genes are TRBV7-6 and TRBJ1-5, with TRBD1 as a possible D gene (5 bases). The CDR3 runs to 15 residues. Trimming pared 0 bases from V and 6 bases from J, leaving 12 bases between. Germline assignment: CDR1 SGHVS and CDR2 FNYEAQ. CDR3 residues: CASSLAAGQSQPQHF. For the CDR3, the DNA is TGTGCCAGCAGCTTAGCCGCAGGGCAGAGTCAGCCCCAGCATTTT.

The chain couples TRBV5-4 to TRBJ2-7, with 7 bases identical to TRBD1. The CDR3 loop spans 13 amino acids. V gave up 2 bases and J gave up 5 bases; unmatched junction bases: 4. Germline V gene data show CDR1 as SGHNT and CDR2 as YYREEE (reference sequence). In DNA form, the CDR3 reads TGTGCCAGCAGCTTCCGGGACAGCCACGAGCAGTACTTC. Translation: CASSFRDSHEQYF.

The V call is TRBV25-1, the J call TRBJ1-1; TRBD1 might be the D (5 bases). Germline CDR1 MGHDK, CDR2 SYGVNS. V was shortened by 1 base and J by 8 bases, with 8 bases between the two germline ends. CDR3 size: 12 residues. The CDR3 spells CASSEFAGEAFF. DNA for the CDR3: TGTGCCAGCAGTGAATTTGCAGGGGAAGCTTTCTTT.

The chain has TRBV7-3 and TRBJ1-2; 7 nucleotides line up with TRBD1. The germline V gene encodes CDR1 SGHTA and CDR2 FQGTGA. The V and J ends lost 5 bases and 2 bases, in that order; junction bases with no gene match: 2. The CDR3 sequence is 13 residues long. CDR3 bases: TGTGCCAGCAGCGAGACAGGGAACTATGGCTACACCTTC. This encodes CASSETGNYGYTF.

With respect to this clone: The junction shows a germline mismatch at one end, possibly a read error. This CDR3 is also generated by other DNA sequences in the sample. V is TRBV6-1 and J is TRBJ2-7, with 7 bases that match TRBD2. This CDR3 is built from 15 residues. CDR1 is MNHNS, CDR2 SASEGT, per germline. CDR3 amino acids: CASSEAGQFTYEQYF. DNA for the CDR3: TGTGCTAGCAGTGAAGCGGGGCAGTTCACCTACGAGCAGTACTTC.

V usage is TRBV4-2 and J usage is TRBJ2-1; D uncertain. The V gene's germline CDR1 is LGHNA and CDR2 YNFKEQ. V gave up 0 bases and J gave up 9 bases, with 9 bases separating them. The CDR3 contains 13 residues. The CDR3 region is CASSQDRSGEQFF. The CDR3 nucleotides read TGTGCCAGCAGCCAAGACAGGTCCGGTGAGCAGTTCTTC.

This rearrangement joins TRBV7-2 to TRBJ2-2, with 9 bases matching TRBD2. Trimming at V came to 1 base and at J to 0 bases, leaving 3 bases not matched to a gene. Germline CDR1 and CDR2: SGHTA and FQGNSA. The CDR3 loop spans 17 amino acids. The CDR3 sequence is CASSLGLAVANTGELFF. DNA for the CDR3: TGTGCCAGCAGCTTAGGACTAGCGGTGGCGAACACCGGGGAGCTGTTTTTT.

The chain uses TRBV3-1 (or the pseudogene TRBV3-2) and TRBJ1-2; 9 bases agree with TRBD1. With V trimmed by 2 bases and J by 4 bases, 2 bases remained unmatched. Germline CDR1 reads LGHDT; CDR2 reads YNNKEL (reference sequence). The CDR3 consists of 14 residues. The CDR3 is CASSQSQGAYGYTF. The CDR3 coding sequence is TGTGCCAGCAGCCAATCACAGGGGGCCTATGGCTACACCTTC.

In its sample, this clone was seen a few times. The genes are TRBV7-2 and TRBJ1-1, with 8 bases fitting TRBD1. V was pared by 5 bases and J by 1 base, with 6 bases of the junction left unmatched. CDR1 and CDR2 (germline): SGHTA, FQGNSA. The CDR3 loop spans 15 amino acids. The CDR3: CASSPPTGGNTEAFF. The DNA for the CDR3 is TGTGCCAGCAGCCCCCCCACAGGGGGGAACACTGAAGCTTTCTTT.

This chain links TRBV6-5 with TRBJ1-2; tentatively, D is TRBD1 (5 bases). V lost 6 bases, J lost 0 bases, and 8 bases lay in between. The CDR3 is 13 residues long. Germline lookup yields CDR1 MNHEY and CDR2 SVGAGI. The CDR3 coding sequence is TGTGCCAGCAGGGACAAAGCTAACTATGGCTACACCTTC. Its protein is CASRDKANYGYTF.

The chain recombines TRBV7-2 with TRBJ2-7; no clear D. Germline V lookup: CDR1 SGHTA, CDR2 FQGNSA. Trimming pared 2 bases from V and 0 bases from J, leaving 8 bases between. This CDR3 has 14 amino acids. This CDR3 reads CASSLNGISYEQYF. The CDR3 DNA follows: TGTGCCAGCAGCTTAAACGGTATCTCCTACGAGCAGTACTTC.

This rearrangement joins TRBV19 to TRBJ1-4, with D perhaps TRBD1 (6 bases). Germline V lookup: CDR1 LNHDA, CDR2 SQIVND (reference sequence). V was cut by 4 bases and J by 3 bases, with 12 bases left in between. The CDR3 runs 15 residues. The CDR3 reads CASSKGQTSNEKLFF. CDR3 DNA sequence: TGTGCCAGTAGTAAAGGACAGACTTCTAATGAAAAACTGTTTTTT.

This sequence joins TRBV18 and TRBJ2-3, with 13 nucleotides matching TRBD2. Germline V gene data show CDR1 as KGHSH and CDR2 as LQKENI. Trimming took 4 bases from V and 4 from J; bases not matched to a gene: 5. This CDR3 is built from 16 residues. The CDR3 loop is CASSQRTSGGADTQYF. The CDR3 nucleotides read TGTGCCAGCTCACAAAGGACTAGCGGGGGAGCAGATACGCAGTATTTT.

The chain uses TRBV7-9 and TRBJ2-3; possible D gene TRBD2, 7 bases. Germline CDR1 SEHNR, CDR2 FQNEAQ (reference sequence). The CDR3 consists of 15 residues. Trimming cost V 3 bases and J 2 bases, with 12 bases left between them. The CDR3 nucleotides are TGTGCCAGCAGCTTTTGGGGGGGCGACACAGATACGCAGTATTTT. This translates into CASSFWGGDTDTQYF.

This sequence joins TRBV20-1 and TRBJ1-1; D call uncertain. The CDR3 contains 13 residues. Germline values: CDR1 DFQATT, CDR2 SNEGSKA (reference sequence). The V end was cut by 3 bases, the J end by 3 bases, with 11 bases between. CDR3 nucleotides: TGCAGTGCTAGTGGAGGCCTTGACACTGAAGCTTTCTTT. Translation: CSASGGLDTEAFF.

This clone was found once. The chain uses TRBV15 and TRBJ2-2; D ambiguous. This CDR3 contains 14 residues. CDR1 and CDR2 (germline): LNHNV, YYDKDF (reference sequence). V lost 1 base, J lost 6 bases, and 9 bases lay in between. Here the CDR3 reads CATSRGYIPGELFF. In DNA, the CDR3 is TGTGCCACCAGCAGAGGCTATATTCCCGGGGAGCTGTTTTTT.

This clone has only a few counts. V is TRBV5-1 and J is TRBJ2-7; 8 nucleotides match TRBD2. With V trimmed by 4 bases and J by 6 bases, 9 bases remained unmatched. CDR1 and CDR2 (germline): SGHRS, YFSETQ. This CDR3 comprises 14 residues. The CDR3 loop reads CASSPASAGVEQYF. The CDR3 DNA reads TGCGCCAGCAGCCCGGCATCAGCGGGAGTCGAGCAGTACTTC.

The rearrangement links TRBV6-2 or TRBV6-3 to TRBJ2-1, with 8 bases fitting TRBD2. The junction had 6 bases not matched to a gene; V was cut back by 4 bases and J by 4 bases. Germline-derived CDR1 and CDR2 are MNHEY and SVGEGT. The CDR3 runs 15 residues. This CDR3 reads CASSWSGGRYNEQFF. The CDR3 nucleotides are TGTGCCAGCAGTTGGAGCGGGGGCCGGTACAATGAGCAGTTCTTC.

V is TRBV3-1 (or the pseudogene TRBV3-2) and J is TRBJ2-5, with TRBD2 matching over 9 bases. Unmatched junction bases numbered 2, after V lost 2 bases and J lost 4 bases. This CDR3 region has 14 residues. CDR1 LGHDT and CDR2 YNNKEL come from the germline V gene (reference sequence). This CDR3 reads CASSQRAGGETQYF. The DNA of the CDR3 is TGTGCCAGCAGCCAAAGAGCGGGAGGAGAGACCCAGTACTTC.

This clone was seen a single time. CDR3 residues: CASSLDSGTDTQYF. DNA for the CDR3: TGTGCCAGCAGCTTGGACAGTGGCACAGATACGCAGTATTTT. The chain recombines TRBV7-2 with TRBJ2-3; the D gene is possibly TRBD1 (6 bases). Germline V gene sequence: CDR1 SGHTA, CDR2 FQGNSA. The ends were cut back, 3 bases at V and 1 base at J, with 8 bases in the middle. The CDR3 length is 14 residues.